This T cell receptor beta chain appears in the sequencing data of a study of CD8 T cells in ankylosing spondylitis. General observations from the study: In reactive arthritis synovial fluid and blood, some motif variants had been reported before. Researchers report that disease-linked clones proved CD8+ and relatively rare in peripheral blood. Characteristic, it appeared, of ankylosing spondylitis blood was a TCR beta motif of roughly 8 highly homologous variants.

A few counts support this clonotype. Its target is unknown. This CDR3 has 17 residues. V dropped 8 bases and J dropped 2; count of bases not matched to a gene: 15. TCRdb independently ran MiXCR on the 5' RACE reads; one entry per CDR3 protein. The data show 200,000 to 300,000 distinct CDR3 sequences, with about 9.1% seen just once and under 7.5% held by the top ten. The sequenced material came from blood, either unsorted or a sorted T cell fraction (not recorded which). The chain couples TRBV12-3 or TRBV12-4 to TRBJ1-5, with 7 bases lining up with TRBD1. This TCR was recovered from a male donor with ankylosing spondylitis or in good health (not recorded which). The chain's CDR3 is CASGDRQEQGGNQPQHF. Here the CDR3 DNA reads TGTGCCAGCGGTGACAGACAGGAGCAGGGGGGCAATCAGCCCCAGCATTTT.